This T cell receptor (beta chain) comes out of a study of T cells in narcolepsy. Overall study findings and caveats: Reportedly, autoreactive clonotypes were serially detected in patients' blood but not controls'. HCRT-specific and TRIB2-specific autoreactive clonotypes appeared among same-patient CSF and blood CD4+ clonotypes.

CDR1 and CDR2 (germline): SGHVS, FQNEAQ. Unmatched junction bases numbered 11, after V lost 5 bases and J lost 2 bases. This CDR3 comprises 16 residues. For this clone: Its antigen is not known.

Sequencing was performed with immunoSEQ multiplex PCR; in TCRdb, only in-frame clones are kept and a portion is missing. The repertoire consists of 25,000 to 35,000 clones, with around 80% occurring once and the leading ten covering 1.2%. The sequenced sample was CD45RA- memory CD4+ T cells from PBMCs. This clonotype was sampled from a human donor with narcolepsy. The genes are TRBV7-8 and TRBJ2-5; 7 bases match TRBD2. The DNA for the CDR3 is TGTGCCAGCAGCGCCCCCTCGGGCGGGAGACAAGAGACCCAGTACTTC. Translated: CASSAPSGGRQETQYF.